Listed here are 30 T cell receptor beta chains from one sample, sequenced in a study of control samples from healthy donors and cancer patients. The method was immunoSEQ multiplex PCR; TCRdb's version includes in-frame clones alone and lacks a portion of them. Of approximately 65,000 clones listed, about 90% are singletons. Sequenced material: PBMCs. These receptors originate from a man in his fifties or sixties with lung cancer.

As concerns this clone: The sample contains more than one DNA sequence encoding this CDR3. This chain connects TRBV3-1 (or the pseudogene TRBV3-2) to TRBJ1-6; 9 positions match TRBD1. CDR3 size: 15 residues. V trimming: 4 bases; J trimming: 9 bases; junction bases outside the gene matches: 7. Germline CDR1 reads LGHDT; CDR2 reads YNNKEL (reference sequence). CDR3 in DNA: TGTGCCAGCAGCCCCCGGACAGGGGTGGGTTCACCCCTCCACTTT. As protein: CASSPRTGVGSPLHF.

The chain links TRBV6-5 to TRBJ2-5, with D unclear. Germline assignment: CDR1 MNHEY and CDR2 SVGAGI. The CDR3 runs to 10 residues. The V end was cut by 4 bases, the J end by 5 bases, with 2 bases between. In DNA form, the CDR3 reads TGTGCCAGCAGTTGGGAGACCCAGTACTTC. This sequence encodes CASSWETQYF.

This chain joins TRBV6-5 and TRBJ1-2; 10 bases line up with TRBD1. CDR1 and CDR2 from the germline V gene are MNHEY and SVGAGI. The V segment lost 4 bases and the J segment 7 bases; nucleotides outside the gene matches: 6. The CDR3 has 14 residues. CDR3: CASSSGQGFSGYTF. The CDR3 DNA sequence: TGTGCCAGCAGTTCGGGACAGGGGTTCAGTGGCTACACCTTC.

The chain has TRBV30 and TRBJ2-7; 9 bases are shared with TRBD2. The ends lost 0 bases at V and 5 bases at J; junction bases unmatched: 5. There are 14 residues in the CDR3. Germline CDR1 reads GTSNPN; CDR2 reads SVGIG (reference sequence). Here the CDR3 DNA reads TGTGCCTGGAGTGTAGTGCTAGCGGGGAACGAGCAGTACTTC. Protein sequence: CAWSVVLAGNEQYF.

The rearrangement joins TRBV10-3 to TRBJ1-1; no reliable D call. The germline gives CDR1 ENHRY, CDR2 SYGVKD. V was pared by 4 bases and J by 2 bases, with 14 bases between. The CDR3 loop spans 15 amino acids. The CDR3 region is CAISGKTAVNTEAFF. As DNA, the CDR3 is TGTGCCATCAGTGGGAAGACCGCTGTCAACACTGAAGCTTTCTTT.

The V gene is TRBV28, the J gene TRBJ1-4; 9 bases agree with TRBD1. The CDR3 contains 14 residues. Looked up from germline, CDR1 is MDHEN and CDR2 is SYDVKM. V gave up 8 bases and J gave up 6 bases; unmatched junction bases: 7. DNA of the CDR3: TGTGCCAGCCGGTCCGGGACAGGGTATGAAAAACTGTTTTTT. Amino acid sequence: CASRSGTGYEKLFF.

The rearrangement links TRBV6-6 to TRBJ2-7; D gene uncertain. In germline, CDR1 is MNHNY, CDR2 SVGAGI (reference sequence). The CDR3 runs 12 residues. The V end lost 2 bases, the J end lost 4 bases, and 6 bases lay between the germline ends. CDR3 sequence: CASSYGKYEQYV. DNA for the CDR3: TGTGCCAGCAGTTACGGTAAATACGAGCAGTACGTC.

This clone appeared a single time. This chain connects TRBV9 to TRBJ1-1, with 7 bases fitting TRBD1. The CDR3 sequence is 16 residues long. Per germline, CDR1 SGDLS and CDR2 YYNGEE. With 3 bases clipped from V and 11 bases from J, the junction kept 19 bases outside the gene matches. The CDR3, as DNA: TGTGCCAGCAGCGAGGGACAGACAGGCCTAACTCTAGGGGCTTTCTTT. It yields the protein CASSEGQTGLTLGAFF.

V gene TRBV5-1 combines with J gene TRBJ2-7; D may be TRBD2 (7 bases). Germline loops: CDR1 SGHRS, CDR2 YFSETQ. Trimming removed 5 bases at V and 1 base at J, with 13 bases between. The length of the CDR3 is 14 residues. CDR3 residues: CASRGASGSYEQYF. For the CDR3, the DNA is TGCGCCAGCAGGGGGGCTAGCGGATCCTACGAGCAGTACTTC.

The genes are TRBV5-1 and TRBJ1-1; D is unclear. The CDR3 spans 17 residues. V dropped 3 bases and J dropped 2 bases, with 20 bases sitting between them. CDR1 SGHRS and CDR2 YFSETQ come from the germline V gene. This CDR3 reads CASSSGIFGRSNTEAFF. DNA of the CDR3: TGCGCCAGCAGCTCGGGCATCTTTGGGAGGTCAAACACTGAAGCTTTCTTT.

The chain links TRBV6-4 to TRBJ1-1; maybe TRBD1 (6 bases). The CDR3 totals 14 residues. Germline-derived CDR1 and CDR2 are MRHNA and SNTAGT. V lost 8 bases and J lost 0, with 13 bases in between. CDR3 nucleotides: TGTGCCAGCTACTCGGGACAAGTGAACACTGAAGCTTTCTTT. Translated: CASYSGQVNTEAFF.

This CDR3 is CASSLRGPSGDEQYV. DNA of the CDR3: TGCGCCAGCAGCTTGCGGGGTCCGTCCGGGGACGAGCAGTACGTC. V usage is TRBV5-1 and J usage is TRBJ2-7; D perhaps matches TRBD2 (5 bases). V was clipped by 1 base and J by 5 bases, with 16 bases between them. Germline values: CDR1 SGHRS, CDR2 YFSETQ. The CDR3 consists of 15 residues.

The chain employs TRBV24-1 and TRBJ2-2; TRBD1 agrees at 10 bases. In germline, CDR1 is KGHDR, CDR2 SFDVKD. V lost 0 bases to trimming and J lost 5 bases; unmatched junction nucleotides: 2. There are 16 residues in the CDR3. The CDR3 loop is CATSDLRDRGTGELFF. The CDR3 bases are TGTGCCACCAGTGATTTGAGGGACAGGGGTACCGGGGAGCTGTTTTTT.

The gene calls are TRBV30 and TRBJ1-4, with a possible D match to TRBD1 (6 bases). This CDR3 has 15 residues. Trimming took 4 bases from V and 1 from J, leaving 13 bases between them. Germline V gene lookup returns CDR1 GTSNPN and CDR2 SVGIG (reference sequence). The CDR3 region is CAWTKGGRTNEKLFF. CDR3 in DNA: TGTGCCTGGACCAAAGGGGGGAGAACTAATGAAAAACTGTTTTTT.

The V call is TRBV5-5, the J call TRBJ1-4; D uncertain. The CDR3 extends over 17 amino acids. V gave up 0 bases and J gave up 0 bases, with 12 bases separating them. Germline values: CDR1 SGHKS, CDR2 YYEKEE (reference sequence). The CDR3 reads CASSLAVDTTTNEKLFF. The CDR3 DNA follows: TGTGCCAGCAGCTTGGCCGTAGACACGACAACTAATGAAAAACTGTTTTTT. The whole variable domain, remainder taken from reference TRBV5-5 and TRBJ1-4, is DAGVTQSPTHLIKTRGQQVTLRCSPISGHKSVSWYQQVLGQGPQFIFQYYEKEERGRGNFPDRFSARQFPNYSSELNVNALLLGDSALYLCASSLAVDTTTNEKLFFGSGTQLSVL.

The J gene is TRBJ1-1, the V gene TRBV30; D gene uncertain. Trimming removed 1 base at V and 2 bases at J, with 5 bases between. Germline-derived CDR1 and CDR2 are GTSNPN and SVGIG (reference sequence). The CDR3 runs to 12 residues. This CDR3 is CAWSDGNTEAFF. As DNA, the CDR3 is TGTGCCTGGAGTGACGGTAACACTGAAGCTTTCTTT.

This clone was observed a single time. This rearrangement joins TRBV28 to TRBJ2-1, with 8 nucleotides matching TRBD2. The length of the CDR3 is 16 residues. V shed 4 bases, J shed 2 bases, and the junction held 7 bases outside the gene matches. The germline CDR1 and CDR2 sequences are MDHEN and SYDVKM. In nucleotides, the CDR3 is TGTGCCAGCAGTTCCGCCCGAGCGGGGGCCTACAATGAGCAGTTCTTC. Translating gives CASSSARAGAYNEQFF.

The chain combines TRBV3-1 (or the pseudogene TRBV3-2) with TRBJ1-1, with D maybe TRBD1 (5 bases). The CDR3 has 14 amino acids. Germline assignment: CDR1 LGHDT and CDR2 YNNKEL (reference sequence). V lost 0 bases and J lost 6, with 11 bases in between. CDR3 sequence: CASSQDFSTAEAFF. The DNA for the CDR3 is TGTGCCAGCAGCCAAGATTTTTCGACAGCTGAAGCTTTCTTT.

V and J are TRBV7-3 and TRBJ2-1; D is ambiguous. V was cut by 5 bases and J by 1 base, with 15 bases left in between. The germline CDR1 and CDR2 sequences are SGHTA and FQGTGA. This CDR3 comprises 16 residues. DNA of the CDR3: TGTGCCAGCAGCCCGCACCAGTCTATATCCTACAATGAGCAGTTCTTC. Encoded protein: CASSPHQSISYNEQFF.

The rearrangement links TRBV5-1 to TRBJ1-6; 7 nucleotides align to TRBD1. This CDR3 contains 14 residues. With V trimmed by 2 bases and J by 8 bases, 4 bases remained unmatched. Germline V lookup: CDR1 SGHRS, CDR2 YFSETQ. This chain's CDR3 is CASSFDQGDSPLHF. The DNA of the CDR3 is TGCGCCAGCAGCTTCGACCAGGGGGATTCACCCCTCCACTTT. Filled out from reference TRBV5-1 and TRBJ1-6, the complete variable domain reads KAGVTQTPRYLIKTRGQQVTLSCSPISGHRSVSWYQQTPGQGLQFLFEYFSETQRNKGNFPGRFSGRQFSNSRSEMNVSTLELGDSALYLCASSFDQGDSPLHFGNGTRLTVT.

The rearrangement uses TRBV21-1 and TRBJ2-3; TRBD1 is the table's D call, not checked against the DNA. TRBV21-1 represents a pseudogene. The CDR3 covers 13 residues. The CDR3 region has the DNA TGTGTCCCAGGGGCCAGACGCACAGATACGCAGTATTTT. Protein sequence: CVPGARRTDTQYF.

CDR3 sequence reads: CASSFLTGAARDTQYF. CDR3 nucleotides: TGCGCCAGCAGCTTTCTAACAGGGGCCGCGAGAGATACGCAGTATTTT. This rearrangement joins TRBV5-1 to TRBJ2-3, with 7 bases matching TRBD1. The V and J ends lost 2 bases and 5 bases, in that order; junction bases with no gene match: 11. This CDR3 is built from 16 residues. Germline-derived CDR1 and CDR2 are SGHRS and YFSETQ.

The V gene is TRBV7-9, the J gene TRBJ2-1; D gene ambiguous. This CDR3 spans 12 amino acids. The V and J ends lost 5 bases and 7 bases respectively, with 9 bases between them. CDR1 SEHNR and CDR2 FQNEAQ come from the germline V gene (reference sequence). The CDR3 loop is CASSLPINEQFF. The DNA for the CDR3 is TGTGCCAGCAGCCTACCGATTAATGAGCAGTTCTTC.

The V gene is TRBV12-3 or TRBV12-4, the J gene TRBJ1-2; D remains ambiguous. Trimming removed 2 bases from V and 3 bases from J, with 7 bases in between. The CDR3 runs to 13 residues. CDR3 sequence reads: CASSLKGYYGYTF. The CDR3 coding sequence is TGTGCCAGCAGTTTAAAGGGATACTATGGCTACACCTTC.

This sequence joins TRBV7-2 and TRBJ1-1; no firm D call. V lost 5 bases to trimming and J lost 4 bases, with 17 bases between them. The V gene's germline CDR1 is SGHTA and CDR2 FQGNSA. The CDR3 extends over 15 amino acids. The CDR3 loop reads CASSPRVGAPTEAFF. CDR3 DNA: TGTGCCAGCAGCCCTAGGGTGGGTGCTCCCACTGAAGCTTTCTTT. The variable domain in full, completed from reference TRBV7-2 and TRBJ1-1, reads GAGVSQSPSNKVTEKGKDVELRCDPISGHTALYWYRQSLGQGLEFLIYFQGNSAPDKSGLPSDRFSAERTGGSVSTLTIQRTQQEDSAVYLCASSPRVGAPTEAFFGQGTRLTVV.

This chain joins TRBV7-9 and TRBJ2-5; no clear D gene. Germline lookup yields CDR1 SEHNR and CDR2 FQNEAQ (reference sequence). Trimming took off 3 bases at V and 3 bases at J, with 11 bases between the two ends. The CDR3 has 14 residues. The CDR3 DNA reads TGTGCCAGCAGCTTTTGGGGAAAGGAAGAGACCCAGTACTTC. It is translated as CASSFWGKEETQYF. Looking up the rest from reference TRBV7-9 and TRBJ2-5 gives the full variable domain: DTGVSQNPRHKITKRGQNVTFRCDPISEHNRLYWYRQTLGQGPEFLTYFQNEAQLEKSRLLSDRFSAERPKGSFSTLEIQRTEQGDSAMYLCASSFWGKEETQYFGPGTRLLVL.

The chain has TRBV6-5 and TRBJ1-4; tentative D call: TRBD1 (6 bases). This CDR3 has 14 amino acids. Germline V CDR1 and CDR2: MNHEY, SVGAGI. V was trimmed by 6 bases and J by 3 bases, leaving 11 bases between them. DNA of the CDR3: TGTGCCAGCAGGCCTGGACAGCCTAATGAAAAACTGTTTTTT. This encodes CASRPGQPNEKLFF.

The chain couples TRBV5-1 to TRBJ1-3, with 7 bases identical to TRBD1. The CDR3 totals 17 residues. The V gene end was trimmed by 4 bases and the J gene end by 0 bases; junction bases not matched to a gene: 10. Germline CDR1 is SGHRS and CDR2 is YFSETQ. The DNA of the CDR3 is TGCGCCAGCAGCCGCACGCAGGGGGGATACTCTGGAAACACCATATATTTT. This sequence encodes CASSRTQGGYSGNTIYF.

There are a few counts of this clone. The gene calls are TRBV4-1 and TRBJ1-6, with 9 positions matching TRBD1. The length of the CDR3 is 17 residues. The V segment lost 2 bases and the J segment 6 bases; nucleotides outside the gene matches: 8. The germline V gene has CDR1 MGHRA and CDR2 YSYEKL. CDR3 sequence reads: CASSQNSQGARNSPLHF. CDR3 nucleotide sequence: TGCGCCAGCAGCCAAAACTCACAGGGGGCGCGTAATTCACCCCTCCACTTT.

This sequence joins TRBV5-1 and TRBJ1-3; maybe TRBD1 (5 bases). V lost 8 bases and J lost 0, with 15 bases in between. Germline lookup yields CDR1 SGHRS and CDR2 YFSETQ. The CDR3 is 15 amino acids. The CDR3 DNA reads as TGCGCCAGTAGTACAGGCCTATTCTCTGGAAACACCATATATTTT. The encoded protein is CASSTGLFSGNTIYF.